Listed below are T cell receptor beta chains from one sample, sequenced in a study of blood T cell repertoires in COVID-19. Libraries were prepared by immunoSEQ multiplex PCR; TCRdb keeps only in-frame clonotypes and omits some of them. The profile shows hundreds of thousands of clones, roughly 84% of them singletons. The specimen sequenced was PBMCs or T cells enriched from blood (not recorded which). The receptors stem from a woman under 40 who had recovered from COVID-19. The CDR3 runs from the conserved cysteine through the conserved F or W. A D gene is named only where the DNA matches it firmly. Not all rows give a size; the values are once, few, many and, for expanded clones, a class.

V gene	clone size	CDR3 length	J gene	D gene	CDR3 DNA	CDR3 protein
TRBV23-1	.	14	TRBJ1-5	.	TGCGCCAGCAGTCAACCCTCAAAACAGCAGCCCCAGCATTTT	CASSQPSKQQPQHF
TRBV7-9	.	17	TRBJ2-2	TRBD1	TGTGCCAGCAGCTTACTAACAGGGGGTAGGGACACCGGGGAGCTGTTTTTT	CASSLLTGGRDTGELFF
TRBV9	.	17	TRBJ2-1	.	TGTGCCAGCAGCGTAGCGATCGGGGTGAGCTCCTACAATGAGCAGTTCTTC	CASSVAIGVSSYNEQFF
TRBV6-1	.	14	TRBJ2-3	.	TGTGCCAGCAGTGAAGGGTACGGGAGAGATACGCAGTATTTT	CASSEGYGRDTQYF
TRBV18	.	15	TRBJ2-1	TRBD1	TGTGCCAGCTCACAAGGACAGGGGCGAGAGAATGAGCAGTTCTTC	CASSQGQGRENEQFF
TRBV2	.	15	TRBJ2-3	.	TGTGCCAGCAGTGATGTGGGGACTAGCACAGATACGCAGTATTTT	CASSDVGTSTDTQYF
TRBV5-1	.	14	TRBJ1-4	.	TGCGCCAGCAGCACAGGAAGGGGGTGGGAAAAACTGTTTTTT	CASSTGRGWEKLFF
TRBV20-1	.	13	TRBJ2-7	.	TGCAGTGCTAGTCTTCGGCGGCCCTACGAGCAGTACTTC	CSASLRRPYEQYF
TRBV11-2	.	15	TRBJ2-7	TRBD2	TGTGCCAGCAGCCCCGGGACTAGCGGGAGTATAGTGCAGTACTTC	CASSPGTSGSIVQYF
TRBV27	.	14	TRBJ2-7	.	TGTGCCAGCAGTTTCGAAGGGATCGCGGGCGAGCAGTACTTC	CASSFEGIAGEQYF
TRBV5-8	once	17	TRBJ1-2	TRBD1	TGTGCCAGCAGCTTGGTTTTGGACTGGGACAGGGTCTATGGCTACACCTTC	CASSLVLDWDRVYGYTF
TRBV7-9	.	14	TRBJ2-2	.	TGTGCCAGCAGCCCCGACACAAACACCGGGGAGCTGTTTTTT	CASSPDTNTGELFF
TRBV10-1	.	13	TRBJ2-7	TRBD1	TGCGCCAGCAGGGCGGACAGGGCGGACGAGCAGTACTTC	CASRADRADEQYF
TRBV18	.	15	TRBJ2-7	TRBD2	TGTGCCAGCTCACCCTCCGGGACTAGCGTGTACGAGCAGTACTTC	CASSPSGTSVYEQYF
TRBV12-3/TRBV12-4	.	12	TRBJ1-3	TRBD1	TGTGCCATCGGACAGGCCGGAAACACCATATATTTT	CAIGQAGNTIYF
TRBV14	.	14	TRBJ2-7	.	TGTGCCAGCAGCCAAAGGACAGACTCCTACGAGCAGTACTTC	CASSQRTDSYEQYF
TRBV28	once	16	TRBJ1-5	.	TGTGCCAGCAGTTTACCCTTTCCGGACAGAGGTCAGCCCCAGCATTTT	CASSLPFPDRGQPQHF
TRBV5-1	.	15	TRBJ2-3	TRBD1	TGCGCCAGCAGCTTGGGGACAGGGTTTGCAGATACGCAGTATTTT	CASSLGTGFADTQYF
TRBV30	.	14	TRBJ1-1	.	TGTGCCTGGAGTAAACAGGTTCCGAACACTGAAGCTTTCTTT	CAWSKQVPNTEAFF
TRBV5-1	.	14	TRBJ2-5	.	TGCGCCAGCAGCTTGGAACAGGTCCAAGAGACCCAGTACTTC	CASSLEQVQETQYF
TRBV7-3	few	17	TRBJ2-3	.	TGTGCCAGCAGCTTAACCCCGACAGTAGGACAAGTCGGTACGCAGTATTTT	CASSLTPTVGQVGTQYF
TRBV5-6	.	13	TRBJ2-7	.	TGTGCCAGCAGCAACAGGGTATCCTACGAGCAGTACTTC	CASSNRVSYEQYF
TRBV7-9	.	17	TRBJ2-5	TRBD1	TGTGCCAGCAGCCCCGGCCCCGGGACAGGGGGTGGAGAGACCCAGTACTTC	CASSPGPGTGGGETQYF
TRBV2	.	14	TRBJ2-2	.	TGTGCCAGCAGGGGGGGTTGGGGCACCGGGGAGCTGTTTTTT	CASRGGWGTGELFF
TRBV7-9	.	17	TRBJ2-1	TRBD2	TGTGCCAGCAGCTTCACCTTAATAGCGGGAGGGCCCAATGAGCAGTTCTTC	CASSFTLIAGGPNEQFF
TRBV7-9	.	14	TRBJ2-7	TRBD2	TGTGCCAGCAGCTCGTCTAGCGGGAGCTACGAGCAGTACTTC	CASSSSSGSYEQYF
TRBV2	.	15	TRBJ2-1	TRBD2	TGTGCCAGCAGTGAAATGGCGGGGGGTTACAATGAGCAGTTCTTC	CASSEMAGGYNEQFF
TRBV3-1/TRBV3-2	.	17	TRBJ2-4	TRBD1	TGTGCCAGCAGCCAGCGTGCGGGCAGGGGGCTCCAAGGGATTCAGTACTTC	CASSQRAGRGLQGIQYF
TRBV6-5	.	15	TRBJ1-4	.	TGTGCCAGTACTCTCACAGGGAACACTAATGAAAAACTGTTTTTT	CASTLTGNTNEKLFF
TRBV5-1	.	14	TRBJ2-2	.	TGCGCCAGCAGCTATGAAACTAACACCGGGGAGCTGTTTTTT	CASSYETNTGELFF
TRBV28	.	16	TRBJ1-1	.	TGTGCCAGCGGCTCTCCGCGACCAGGGATTGAAACTGAAGCTTTCTTT	CASGSPRPGIETEAFF
TRBV19	.	14	TRBJ2-2	.	TGTGCCAGTAATAGCGGAGCATTCACCGGGGAGCTGTTTTTT	CASNSGAFTGELFF
TRBV7-9	.	15	TRBJ1-2	.	TGTGCCAGCAGCCCTAATTCAGGAACCCCGTATGGCTACACCTTC	CASSPNSGTPYGYTF
TRBV24-1	.	13	TRBJ2-5	.	TGTGCCACCAGTGATTCCCCGAGCGAGACCCAGTACTTC	CATSDSPSETQYF
TRBV30	.	13	TRBJ2-3	.	TGTGCCTGGAGTGTCGGGGGAACAGATACGCAGTATTTT	CAWSVGGTDTQYF
TRBV18	.	14	TRBJ1-1	.	TGTGCCAGCTCACCTTCCAGGGCAGGCACTGAAGCTTTCTTT	CASSPSRAGTEAFF
TRBV5-1	.	18	TRBJ2-1	TRBD2	TGCGCCAGCAGCTTGGCGGGGACTAGCGGGGCCAAATACAATGAGCAGTTCTTC	CASSLAGTSGAKYNEQFF
TRBV4-1	once	13	TRBJ2-2	.	TGCGCCAGCAGCCAAGTGGGCCGCGGGGAGCTGTTTTTT	CASSQVGRGELFF
TRBV27	.	14	TRBJ1-5	.	TGTGCCAGCAGTTTAGGGACACCAAATCAGCCCCAGCATTTT	CASSLGTPNQPQHF
TRBV4-1	.	17	TRBJ1-6	TRBD1	TGCGCCAGCAGCCAACTTCGGACAGGGATCTATAATTCACCCCTCCACTTT	CASSQLRTGIYNSPLHF
TRBV27	.	15	TRBJ1-1	TRBD1	TGTGCCAGCATTAAAACAGGGGAAGGTAACACTGAAGCTTTCTTT	CASIKTGEGNTEAFF
TRBV21-1	.	16	TRBJ2-7	.	TGTGCCAGCAGCAAAGGAACAGGACTAGACTCCTACGAGCAGTACTTC	CASSKGTGLDSYEQYF
TRBV27	.	15	TRBJ2-1	TRBD1	TGTGCCAGCAGTTACCGACAGGGGGCTGTATATGAGCAGTTCTTC	CASSYRQGAVYEQFF
TRBV21-1	.	21	TRBJ2-3	.	TGTGCCAGCAGCAAAAGGGGAGCACTAGGACCCGGGACACTTAGCACAGATACGCAGTATTTT	CASSKRGALGPGTLSTDTQYF
TRBV25-1	.	13	TRBJ1-2	.	TGTGCCAGCAGTGAAATGGCAGGTTATGGCTACACCTTC	CASSEMAGYGYTF
TRBV30	.	13	TRBJ1-2	.	TGTGCCGGAGGAGCGGGAGGGGCCTATGGCTACACCTTC	CAGGAGGAYGYTF
TRBV28	.	11	TRBJ2-1	.	TGTGCCAGCAGACGGAGCGGGGAGCAGTTCTTC	CASRRSGEQFF
TRBV14	.	14	TRBJ2-2	.	TGTGCCAGCAGCCAACAGGGTGTTACCGGGGAGCTGTTTTTT	CASSQQGVTGELFF
TRBV7-9	.	16	TRBJ2-3	TRBD2	TGTGCCAGCAGCTGGACTAGCGGGAGGCTCACAGATACGCAGTATTTT	CASSWTSGRLTDTQYF
TRBV24-1	.	15	TRBJ2-1	.	TGTGCCACCAGCCACCCGGAGCGGTCCTACAATGAGCAGTTCTTC	CATSHPERSYNEQFF
TRBV24-1	.	13	TRBJ1-2	.	TGTGCCACCAGTACCGGACATGGCCTGGGCTACACCTTC	CATSTGHGLGYTF
TRBV6-4	medium-sized	15	TRBJ2-3	TRBD2	TGTGCCAGCAGGGAGACTAGCGGGGGGCCAGATACGCAGTATTTT	CASRETSGGPDTQYF
TRBV19	.	14	TRBJ2-7	.	TGTGCCAGTAGTATTTCCGCTAGCATCCACGAGCAGTACTTC	CASSISASIHEQYF
TRBV2	once	13	TRBJ2-1	.	TGTGCCAGCATGCAGGGAACCTACAATGAGCAGTTCTTC	CASMQGTYNEQFF
TRBV27	few	15	TRBJ1-6	TRBD1	TGTGCCAGCAGTTTCAGGACAGGGGAGGATTCACCCCTCCACTTT	CASSFRTGEDSPLHF
TRBV18	.	14	TRBJ2-2	.	TGTGCCAGCCACCGGGTTAAAGGCACCGGGGAGCTGTTTTTT	CASHRVKGTGELFF
TRBV28	.	14	TRBJ1-2	.	TGTGCCAGCAGTTTAGGCTACAGGGAGGGTGGCTACACCTTC	CASSLGYREGGYTF
TRBV28	once	14	TRBJ2-1	TRBD2	TGTGCCAGCAGGCAACTAGCGGGGGGGAATGAGCAGTTCTTC	CASRQLAGGNEQFF
TRBV7-2	.	16	TRBJ2-2	.	TGTGCCAGCAGCTTAACGAGGGTAGGCGACACCGGGGAGCTGTTTTTT	CASSLTRVGDTGELFF